These T cell receptor beta chains were read from a single sample in a study of blood T cell repertoires in COVID-19. The data were produced by immunoSEQ multiplex PCR, yet TCRdb's version contains in-frame clones alone and is incomplete. The table lists roughly 150,000 clones, about four fifths of them singletons. The sequenced material came from peripheral blood. These receptors originate from a man aged 60 to 75 with active or convalescent COVID-19. Both conserved end residues are part of each CDR3. A D gene is named only where the DNA matches it firmly. Where a row states a size, it is once, few, many or the class of an expanded clone; other rows omit it.

J gene,clone size,V gene,D gene,CDR3 DNA,CDR3 protein
TRBJ1-5,.,TRBV18,TRBD1,TGTGCCAGCTCAACTGGGGGACAGGGGACGGGGCAGCCCCAGCATTTT,CASSTGGQGTGQPQHF
TRBJ1-3,.,TRBV9,TRBD1,TGTGCCAGCAGCTTAGACAGGGAGGGTGGAAACACCATATATTTT,CASSLDREGGNTIYF
TRBJ1-3,once,TRBV6-5,.,TGTGCCAGCAGTTACTCGGGGGGAGGAAACACCATATATTTT,CASSYSGGGNTIYF
TRBJ2-1,.,TRBV5-5,TRBD2,TGTGCCAGCAGCCGGAGCCGGACTAGCGGGGGGGGAACGACATACAATGAGCAGTTCTTC,CASSRSRTSGGGTTYNEQFF
TRBJ1-4,.,TRBV30,.,TGTGCCTGGAGAGTTAGTGGAGGTAATGAAAAACTGTTTTTT,CAWRVSGGNEKLFF
TRBJ2-3,.,TRBV15,.,TGTGCCACCAGCAGAGGTTCGGGAGCCACAGATACGCAGTATTTT,CATSRGSGATDTQYF
TRBJ1-5,.,TRBV2,TRBD1,TGTGCCAGCAGTTGGGACAGGGGGGAGATCAGCAATCAGCCCCAGCATTTT,CASSWDRGEISNQPQHF
TRBJ1-1,once,TRBV6-6,TRBD1,TGTGCCAGCAGTGGACAGGGAGAAAACACTGAAGCTTTCTTT,CASSGQGENTEAFF
TRBJ2-7,few,TRBV21-1,.,TGTGCCACCGAAGCGGGAGGGCCTAAGGGTTTTTTCTACGAGCAGTACTTC,CATEAGGPKGFFYEQYF
TRBJ1-6,.,TRBV15,TRBD1,TGTGCCACCAGCATAAGAACAGGGGGCTTGTCACCCCTCCACTTT,CATSIRTGGLSPLHF
TRBJ2-7,.,TRBV27,.,TGTGCCAGCAGCCCCCGGACATTCTCCTACGAGCAGTACTTC,CASSPRTFSYEQYF
TRBJ2-2,.,TRBV28,TRBD2,TGTGCCAGCAGAGTACTAGCGGGAGTCGGTAACACCGGGGAGCTGTTTTTT,CASRVLAGVGNTGELFF
TRBJ2-7,.,TRBV6-1,TRBD2,TGTGCCAGCAGTGCAGTATCCGGGACTAGCGGGAGGGCCTTCTACGAGCAGTACTTC,CASSAVSGTSGRAFYEQYF
TRBJ1-2,once,TRBV2,TRBD1,TGTGCCAGCACCAAAGACGGACAGGGAGAATATGGCTACACCTTC,CASTKDGQGEYGYTF
TRBJ2-5,.,TRBV7-9,.,TGTGCCAGCAGCCCCCGGAGGGTAGAGGAGACCCAGTACTTC,CASSPRRVEETQYF
TRBJ2-2,.,TRBV5-1,TRBD2,TGCGCCAGCAGCTTACCACTAGCGGGAGTCACCGGGGAGCTGTTTTTT,CASSLPLAGVTGELFF
TRBJ1-1,.,TRBV3-1/TRBV3-2,TRBD1,TGTGCCAGCAGCCAAGACAGGGGGCGGTCCGTGGGGACTGAAGCTTTCTTT,CASSQDRGRSVGTEAFF
TRBJ1-5,few,TRBV19,.,TGTGCCAGTAGTATCTATAATCAGCCCCAGCATTTT,CASSIYNQPQHF
TRBJ1-6,few,TRBV28,TRBD1,TGTGCCAGCAGCCGACAGGGGGCGGACAATTCACCCCTCCACTTT,CASSRQGADNSPLHF
TRBJ1-5,.,TRBV7-9,.,TGTGCCAGCACCAGGCTCCCCCCACCTTATAGCAATCAGCCCCAGCATTTT,CASTRLPPPYSNQPQHF
TRBJ1-5,.,TRBV19,.,TGTGCCAGTAGTATCTCCAGCAATCAGCCCCAGCATTTT,CASSISSNQPQHF
TRBJ2-5,few,TRBV24-1,TRBD2,TGTGCCACCAGTGATCCCGGGACTAGCGGGTACCAGGGAGGTGAGACCCAGTACTTC,CATSDPGTSGYQGGETQYF
TRBJ1-1,.,TRBV5-1,.,TGCGCCAGCAGCTTGGACCCCGGGGGGAACACTGAAGCTTTCTTT,CASSLDPGGNTEAFF
TRBJ1-5,.,TRBV12-3/TRBV12-4,.,TGTGCCAGCACAAGCCTGAGCAATCAGCCCCAGCATTTT,CASTSLSNQPQHF
TRBJ1-2,.,TRBV12-3/TRBV12-4,.,TGTGCCAGCAGTTCCAGGGGCCATGGCTACACCTTC,CASSSRGHGYTF